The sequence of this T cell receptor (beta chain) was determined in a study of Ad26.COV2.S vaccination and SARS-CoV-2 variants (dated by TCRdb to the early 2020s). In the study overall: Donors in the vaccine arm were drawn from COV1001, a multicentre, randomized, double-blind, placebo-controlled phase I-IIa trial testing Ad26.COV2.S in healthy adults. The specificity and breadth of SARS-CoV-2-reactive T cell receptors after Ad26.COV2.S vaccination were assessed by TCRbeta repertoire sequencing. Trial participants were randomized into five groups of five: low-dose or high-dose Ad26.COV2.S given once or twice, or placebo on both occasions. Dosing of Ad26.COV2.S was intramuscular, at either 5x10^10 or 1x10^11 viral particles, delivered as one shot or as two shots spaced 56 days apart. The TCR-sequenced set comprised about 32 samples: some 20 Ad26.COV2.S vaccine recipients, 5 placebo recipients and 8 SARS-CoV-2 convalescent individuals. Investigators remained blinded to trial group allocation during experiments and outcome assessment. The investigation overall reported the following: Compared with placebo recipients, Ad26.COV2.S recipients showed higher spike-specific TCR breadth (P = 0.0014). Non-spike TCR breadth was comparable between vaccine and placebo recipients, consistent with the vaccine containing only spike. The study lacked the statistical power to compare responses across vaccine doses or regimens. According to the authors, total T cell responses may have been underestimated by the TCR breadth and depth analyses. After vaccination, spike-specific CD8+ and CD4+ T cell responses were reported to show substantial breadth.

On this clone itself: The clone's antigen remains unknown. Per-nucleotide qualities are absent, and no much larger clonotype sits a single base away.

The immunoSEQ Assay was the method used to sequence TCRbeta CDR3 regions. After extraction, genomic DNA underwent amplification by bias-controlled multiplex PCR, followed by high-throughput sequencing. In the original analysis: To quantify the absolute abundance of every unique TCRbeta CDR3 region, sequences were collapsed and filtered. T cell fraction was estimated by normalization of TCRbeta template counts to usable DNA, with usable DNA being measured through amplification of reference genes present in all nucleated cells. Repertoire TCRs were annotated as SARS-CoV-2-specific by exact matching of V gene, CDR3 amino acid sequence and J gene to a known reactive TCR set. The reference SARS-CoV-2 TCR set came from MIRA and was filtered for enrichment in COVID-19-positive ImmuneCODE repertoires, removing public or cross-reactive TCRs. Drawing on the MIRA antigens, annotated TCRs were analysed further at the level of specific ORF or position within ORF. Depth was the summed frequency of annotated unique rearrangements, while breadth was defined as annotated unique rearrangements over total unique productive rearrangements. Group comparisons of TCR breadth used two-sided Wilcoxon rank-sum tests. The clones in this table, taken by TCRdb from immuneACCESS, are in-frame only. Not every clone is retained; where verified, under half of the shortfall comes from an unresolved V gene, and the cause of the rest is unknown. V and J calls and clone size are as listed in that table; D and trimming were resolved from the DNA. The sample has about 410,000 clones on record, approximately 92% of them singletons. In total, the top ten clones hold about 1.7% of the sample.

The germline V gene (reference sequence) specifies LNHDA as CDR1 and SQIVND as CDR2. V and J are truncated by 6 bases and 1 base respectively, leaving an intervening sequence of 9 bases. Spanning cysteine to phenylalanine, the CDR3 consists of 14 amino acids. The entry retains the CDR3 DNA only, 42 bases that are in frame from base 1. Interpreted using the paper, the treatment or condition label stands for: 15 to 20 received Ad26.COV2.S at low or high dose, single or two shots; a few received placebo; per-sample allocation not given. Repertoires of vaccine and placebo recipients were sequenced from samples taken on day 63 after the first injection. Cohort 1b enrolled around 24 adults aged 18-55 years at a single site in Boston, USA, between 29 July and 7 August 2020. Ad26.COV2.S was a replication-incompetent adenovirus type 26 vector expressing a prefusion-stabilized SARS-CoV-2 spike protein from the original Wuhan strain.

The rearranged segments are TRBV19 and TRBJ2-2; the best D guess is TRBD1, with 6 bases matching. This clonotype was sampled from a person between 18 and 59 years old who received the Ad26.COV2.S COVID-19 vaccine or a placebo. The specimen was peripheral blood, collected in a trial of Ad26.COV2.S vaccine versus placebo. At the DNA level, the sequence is TGTGCCAGTAGCACGGGACAGAACACCGGGGAGCTGTTTTTT. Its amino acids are CASSTGQNTGELFF.